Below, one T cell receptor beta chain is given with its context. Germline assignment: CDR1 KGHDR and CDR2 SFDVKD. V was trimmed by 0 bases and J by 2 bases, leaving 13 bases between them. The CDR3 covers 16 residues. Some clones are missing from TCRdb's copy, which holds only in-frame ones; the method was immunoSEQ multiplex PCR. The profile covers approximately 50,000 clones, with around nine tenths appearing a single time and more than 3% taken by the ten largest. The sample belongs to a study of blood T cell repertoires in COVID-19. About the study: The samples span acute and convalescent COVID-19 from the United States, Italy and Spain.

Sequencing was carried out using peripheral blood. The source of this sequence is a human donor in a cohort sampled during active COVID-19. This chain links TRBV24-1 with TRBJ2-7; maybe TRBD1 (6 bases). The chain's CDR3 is CATSDLRQGSAYEQYV. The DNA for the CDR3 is TGTGCCACCAGTGATTTGAGGCAGGGGTCAGCCTACGAGCAGTACGTC.